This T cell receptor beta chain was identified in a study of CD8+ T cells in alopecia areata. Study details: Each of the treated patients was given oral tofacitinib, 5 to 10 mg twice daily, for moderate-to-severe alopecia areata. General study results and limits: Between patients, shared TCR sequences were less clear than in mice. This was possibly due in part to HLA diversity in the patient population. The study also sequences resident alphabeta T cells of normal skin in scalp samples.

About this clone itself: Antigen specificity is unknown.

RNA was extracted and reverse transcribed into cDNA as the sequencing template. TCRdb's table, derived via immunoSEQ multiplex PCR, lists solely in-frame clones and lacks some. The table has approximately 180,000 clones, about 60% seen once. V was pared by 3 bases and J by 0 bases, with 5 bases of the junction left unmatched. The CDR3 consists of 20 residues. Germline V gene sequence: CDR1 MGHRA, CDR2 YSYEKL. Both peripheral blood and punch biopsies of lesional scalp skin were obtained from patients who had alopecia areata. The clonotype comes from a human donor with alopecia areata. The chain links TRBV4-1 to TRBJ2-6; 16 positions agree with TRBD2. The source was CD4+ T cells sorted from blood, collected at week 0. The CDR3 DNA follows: TGCGCCAGCAGCCACACCGGGACTAGCGGGGGGGTCTCTGGGGCCAACGTCCTGACTTTC. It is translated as CASSHTGTSGGVSGANVLTF.